The present T cell receptor (beta chain) was sequenced within a study of CD8+ T cells in alopecia areata. Across the whole study: People stayed on tofacitinib for 6 to 18 months, then stopped the drug for 6 months.

In this sample, this clone turned up a few times. As the sequencing template, cDNA was produced by extracting RNA and reverse transcribing it. The protocol was immunoSEQ multiplex PCR, while the TCRdb copy is restricted to in-frame clones and leaves out a portion. The data contain 200,000 to 250,000 clones, approximately 61% of them seen just once; the ten biggest clones take up approximately 0.5%. The CDR3 has 16 amino acids. Germline V CDR1 and CDR2: SGHRS, YFSETQ. V dropped 3 bases and J dropped 0; count of bases not matched to a gene: 7. The sequenced sample was CD4+ T cells sorted from blood, obtained at week 0. The J gene is TRBJ2-7, the V gene TRBV5-1; 9 bases are a match to TRBD1. This sequence originates from a human donor with alopecia areata. CDR3 DNA: TGCGCCAGCAGCTCGGGGGACAGGGAGAGCTCCTACGAGCAGTACTTC. The encoded protein is CASSSGDRESSYEQYF.